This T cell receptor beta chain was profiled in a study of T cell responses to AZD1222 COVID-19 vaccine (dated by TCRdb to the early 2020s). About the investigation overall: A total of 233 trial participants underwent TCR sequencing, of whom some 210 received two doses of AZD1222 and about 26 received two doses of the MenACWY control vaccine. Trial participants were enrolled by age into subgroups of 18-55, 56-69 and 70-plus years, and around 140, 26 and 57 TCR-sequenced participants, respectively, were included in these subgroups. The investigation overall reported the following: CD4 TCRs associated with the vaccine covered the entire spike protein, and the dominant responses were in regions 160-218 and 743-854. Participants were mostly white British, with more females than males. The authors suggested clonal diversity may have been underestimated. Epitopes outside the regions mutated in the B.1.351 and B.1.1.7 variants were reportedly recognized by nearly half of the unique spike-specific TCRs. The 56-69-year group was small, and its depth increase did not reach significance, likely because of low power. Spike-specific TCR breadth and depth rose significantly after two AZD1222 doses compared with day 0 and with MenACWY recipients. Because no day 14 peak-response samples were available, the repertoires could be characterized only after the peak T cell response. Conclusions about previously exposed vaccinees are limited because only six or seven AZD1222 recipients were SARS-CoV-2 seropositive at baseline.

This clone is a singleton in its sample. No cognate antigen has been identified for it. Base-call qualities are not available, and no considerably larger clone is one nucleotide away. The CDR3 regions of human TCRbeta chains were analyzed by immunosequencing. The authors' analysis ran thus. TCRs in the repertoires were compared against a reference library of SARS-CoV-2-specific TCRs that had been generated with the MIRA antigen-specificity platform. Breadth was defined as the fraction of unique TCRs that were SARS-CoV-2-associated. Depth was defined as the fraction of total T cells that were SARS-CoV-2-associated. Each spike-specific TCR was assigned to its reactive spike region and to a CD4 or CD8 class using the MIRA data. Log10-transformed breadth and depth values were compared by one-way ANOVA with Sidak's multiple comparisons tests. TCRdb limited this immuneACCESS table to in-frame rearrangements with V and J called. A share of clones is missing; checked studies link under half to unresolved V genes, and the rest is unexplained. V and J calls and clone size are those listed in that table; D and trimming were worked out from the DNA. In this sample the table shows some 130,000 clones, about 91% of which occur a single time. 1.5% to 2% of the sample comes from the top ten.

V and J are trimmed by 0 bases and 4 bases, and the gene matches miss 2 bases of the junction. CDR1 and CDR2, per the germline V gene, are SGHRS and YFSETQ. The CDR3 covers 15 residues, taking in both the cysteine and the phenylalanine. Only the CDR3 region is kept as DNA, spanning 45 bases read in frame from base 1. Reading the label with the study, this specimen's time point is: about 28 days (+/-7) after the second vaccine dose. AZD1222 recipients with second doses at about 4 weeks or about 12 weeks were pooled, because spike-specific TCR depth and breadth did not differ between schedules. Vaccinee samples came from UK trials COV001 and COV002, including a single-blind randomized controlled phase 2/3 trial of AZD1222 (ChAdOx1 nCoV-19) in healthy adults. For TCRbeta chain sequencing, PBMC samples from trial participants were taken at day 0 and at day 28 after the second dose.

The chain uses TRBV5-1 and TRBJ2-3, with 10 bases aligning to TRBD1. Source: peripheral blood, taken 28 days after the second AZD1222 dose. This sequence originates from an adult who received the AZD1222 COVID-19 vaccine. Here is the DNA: TGCGCCAGCAGCTTGGTGGGACAGGGGTCAGATACGCAGTATTTT. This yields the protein CASSLVGQGSDTQYF.